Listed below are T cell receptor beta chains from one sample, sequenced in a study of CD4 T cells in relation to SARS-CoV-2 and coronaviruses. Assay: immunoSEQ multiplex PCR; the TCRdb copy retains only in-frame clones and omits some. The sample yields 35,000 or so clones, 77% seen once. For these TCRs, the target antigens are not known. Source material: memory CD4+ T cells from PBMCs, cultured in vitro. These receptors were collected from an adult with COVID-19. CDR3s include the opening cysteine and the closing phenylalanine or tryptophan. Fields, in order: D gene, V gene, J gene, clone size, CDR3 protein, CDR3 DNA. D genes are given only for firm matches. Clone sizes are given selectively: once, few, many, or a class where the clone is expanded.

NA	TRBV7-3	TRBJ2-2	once	CASSLRGTATSLNTGELFF	TGTGCCAGCAGCTTAAGGGGGACAGCGACTAGCCTCAACACCGGGGAGCTGTTTTTT
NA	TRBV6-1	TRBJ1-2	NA	CASSEYSRPIYGF	TGTGCCAGCAGTGAATATAGCAGGCCGATCTACGGCTTC
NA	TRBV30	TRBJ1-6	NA	CAWSVRSPSSPLHF	TGTGCCTGGAGTGTAAGGAGCCCTTCATCACCCCTCCACTTT
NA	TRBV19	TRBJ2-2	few	CASSHAAITTGELFF	TGTGCCAGTAGTCACGCAGCGATAACGACCGGGGAGCTGTTTTTT
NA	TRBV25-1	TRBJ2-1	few	CASSEGSTVSYNEQFF	TGTGCCAGCAGTGAAGGGTCGACAGTCTCCTACAATGAGCAGTTCTTC
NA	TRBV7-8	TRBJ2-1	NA	CASSLPYGLNNEQFF	TGTGCCAGCAGCTTGCCATATGGACTTAACAATGAGCAGTTCTTC
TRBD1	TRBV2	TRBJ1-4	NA	CASRETGVDEKLFF	TGTGCCAGCAGAGAGACAGGGGTGGATGAAAAACTGTTTTTT
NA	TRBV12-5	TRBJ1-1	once	CASGRNWAGKNTEAFF	TGTGCTAGTGGTCGAAACTGGGCAGGGAAGAACACTGAAGCTTTCTTT
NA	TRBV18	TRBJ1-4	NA	CASSRAREKLFF	TGTGCCAGCTCTCGGGCACGGGAAAAACTGTTTTTT
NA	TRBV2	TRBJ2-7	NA	CASSVQGKRYEQYF	TGTGCCAGCAGTGTACAGGGAAAGAGGTACGAGCAGTACTTC
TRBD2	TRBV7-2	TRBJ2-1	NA	CASSPGGGGTHEQFF	TGTGCCAGCAGCCCAGGCGGGGGTGGAACACATGAGCAGTTCTTC
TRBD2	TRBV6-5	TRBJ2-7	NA	CASNSAGVHEQYF	TGTGCCAGCAACTCAGCGGGAGTCCACGAGCAGTACTTC
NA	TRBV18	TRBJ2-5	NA	CASSPPSGGQETQYF	TGTGCCAGCTCACCACCGAGCGGAGGTCAAGAGACCCAGTACTTC
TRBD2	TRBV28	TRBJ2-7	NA	CASSFHTSGTYEQYF	TGTGCCAGCAGTTTTCATACTAGCGGGACCTACGAGCAGTACTTC
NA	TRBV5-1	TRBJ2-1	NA	CASSTRTDYNEQFF	TGCGCCAGCAGCACCCGGACTGACTACAATGAGCAGTTCTTC
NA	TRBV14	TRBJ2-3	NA	CASSPLGQITDTQYF	TGTGCCAGCAGCCCTCTAGGACAAATCACAGATACGCAGTATTTT
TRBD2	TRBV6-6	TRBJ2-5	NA	CAAQRESQETQYF	TGTGCCGCCCAGCGGGAGTCCCAAGAGACCCAGTACTTC
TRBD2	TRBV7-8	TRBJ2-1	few	CASSLGTSGRAVEQFF	TGTGCCAGCAGCTTGGGAACTAGCGGGAGGGCGGTTGAGCAGTTCTTC
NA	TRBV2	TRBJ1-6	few	CASSVFRGNRSYNSPLHF	TGTGCCAGCAGTGTGTTCCGCGGGAATCGGAGTTATAATTCACCCCTCCACTTT
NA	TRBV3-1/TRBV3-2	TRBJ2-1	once	CASSQANRASNGQFF	TGTGCCAGCAGCCAAGCGAACAGAGCCTCGAATGGGCAGTTCTTC
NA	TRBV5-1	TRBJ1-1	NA	CASSSTEGTEAFF	TGCGCCAGCAGCTCGACAGAGGGCACTGAAGCTTTCTTT
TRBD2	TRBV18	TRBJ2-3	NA	CASSSRAGGYTQYF	TGTGCCAGCTCCAGCCGGGCGGGAGGATATACGCAGTATTTT